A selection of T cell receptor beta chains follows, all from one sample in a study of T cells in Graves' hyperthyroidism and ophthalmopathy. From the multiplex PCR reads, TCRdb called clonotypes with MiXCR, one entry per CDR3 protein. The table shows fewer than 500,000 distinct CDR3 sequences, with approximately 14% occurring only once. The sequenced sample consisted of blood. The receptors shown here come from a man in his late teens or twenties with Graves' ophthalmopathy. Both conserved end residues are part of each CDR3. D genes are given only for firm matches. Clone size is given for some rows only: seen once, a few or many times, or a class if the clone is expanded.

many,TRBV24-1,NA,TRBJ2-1,CATSDLRVPAIGSYNEQFF,TGTGCCACCAGTGATTTAAGGGTTCCCGCAATAGGGTCCTACAATGAGCAGTTCTTC
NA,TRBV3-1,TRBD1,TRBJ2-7,CASSRNRGEDEQYF,TGTGCCAGCAGCCGAAACAGGGGAGAAGACGAGCAGTACTTC
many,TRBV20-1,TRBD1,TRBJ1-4,CSARVGQGNEKLFF,TGCAGTGCTAGAGTAGGACAGGGGAATGAAAAACTGTTTTTT
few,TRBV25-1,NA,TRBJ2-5,CASSDHRDFFRETQYF,TGTGCCAGCAGTGATCACAGGGACTTTTTTCGAGAGACCCAGTACTTC
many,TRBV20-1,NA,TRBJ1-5,CSARDSSNQPQHF,TGCAGTGCTAGAGATAGCAGCAATCAGCCCCAGCATTTT
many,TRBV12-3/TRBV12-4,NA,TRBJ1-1,CASSLGVYTEAFF,TGTGCCAGCAGTTTAGGGGTTTACACTGAAGCTTTCTTT
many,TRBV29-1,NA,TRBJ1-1,CSGVDGSITEAFF,TGCAGCGGGGTGGACGGATCCATCACTGAAGCTTTCTTT
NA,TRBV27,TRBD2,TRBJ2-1,CASSSDSGGRWFF,TGTGCCAGCAGTTCCGATAGCGGGGGGCGGTGGTTCTTC
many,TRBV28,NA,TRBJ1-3,CASSLPWKTGNTIYF,TGTGCCAGCAGTTTGCCTTGGAAAACTGGAAACACCATATATTTT
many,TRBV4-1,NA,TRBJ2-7,CASSQEYRANEQYF,TGCGCCAGCAGCCAAGAGTACAGGGCAAACGAGCAGTACTTC
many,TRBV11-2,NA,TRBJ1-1,CASSLPGSAEAFF,TGTGCCAGCAGCTTACCAGGGAGCGCTGAAGCTTTCTTT
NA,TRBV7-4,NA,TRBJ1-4,CASSLSPPGRLMKNCFF,NA
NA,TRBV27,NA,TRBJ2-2,CASSRGFTGELFF,TGTGCCAGCAGTAGGGGGTTCACCGGGGAGCTGTTTTTT
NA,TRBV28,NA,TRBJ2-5,CASSPRRGGGETQYF,TGTGCCAGCAGTCCGCGACGAGGGGGGGGAGAGACCCAGTACTTC
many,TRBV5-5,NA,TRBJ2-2,CASIREAVNTGELFF,TGTGCCAGCATCCGCGAAGCGGTAAACACCGGGGAGCTGTTTTTT
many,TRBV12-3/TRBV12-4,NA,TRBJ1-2,CASSPDSLYGYTF,TGTGCCAGCAGCCCTGACAGTCTCTATGGCTACACCTTC
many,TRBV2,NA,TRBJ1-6,CASSERVGNSPLHF,TGTGCCAGCAGTGAAAGGGTCGGTAATTCACCCCTCCACTTT
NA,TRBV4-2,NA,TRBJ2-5,CASSQDYGELETQYF,TGTGCCAGCAGCCAAGATTACGGGGAGTTGGAGACCCAGTACTTC
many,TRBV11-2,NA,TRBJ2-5,CASRLLAAEETQYF,TGTGCCAGCAGACTCCTAGCTGCCGAAGAGACCCAGTACTTC
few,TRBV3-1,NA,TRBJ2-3,CASSQAGTRDTQYF,TGTGCCAGCAGCCAAGCAGGAACGAGGGATACGCAGTATTTT
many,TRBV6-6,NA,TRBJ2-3,CASSYGGGRADTQYF,TGTGCCAGCAGTTACGGGGGGGGCAGGGCAGATACGCAGTATTTT
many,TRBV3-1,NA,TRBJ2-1,CASSIGGLWEKFF,TGTGCCAGTTCCATCGGGGGGCTTTGGGAAAAGTTCTTC
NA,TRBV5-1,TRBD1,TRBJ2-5,CASSITGAGETQYF,TGCGCCAGCAGCATCACAGGGGCGGGAGAGACCCAGTACTTC
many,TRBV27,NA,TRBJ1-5,CASSTGNQPQHF,TGTGCCAGCAGTACCGGGAATCAGCCCCAGCATTTT
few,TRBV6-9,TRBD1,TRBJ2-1,CASSDRGRNEQFF,TGCGCCAGCAGCGACAGGGGGCGCAATGAGCAGTTCTTC
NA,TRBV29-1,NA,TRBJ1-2,CSVEVPQGVSPNYGYTF,TGCAGCGTTGAAGTTCCGCAGGGAGTTTCCCCTAACTATGGCTACACCTTC
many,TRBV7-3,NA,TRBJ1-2,CASSKTPGNYGYTF,TGTGCCAGCAGCAAAACGCCAGGGAACTATGGCTACACCTTC
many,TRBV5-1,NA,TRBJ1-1,CASSLRTENTEAFF,TGCGCCAGCAGCTTGCGGACAGAGAACACTGAAGCTTTCTTT
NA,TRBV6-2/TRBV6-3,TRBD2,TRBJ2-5,CASRPGLARLGETQYF,TGTGCCAGCAGACCCGGACTAGCGCGTCTTGGGGAGACCCAGTACTTC
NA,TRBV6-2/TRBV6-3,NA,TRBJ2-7,CASSYNPGTISGSYEQYF,TGTGCCAGCAGTTATAATCCCGGGACCATAAGCGGCTCCTACGAGCAGTACTTC
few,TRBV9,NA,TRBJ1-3,CASSPRGTGNTIYF,TGTGCCAGCAGCCCGAGGGGTACTGGAAACACCATATATTTT
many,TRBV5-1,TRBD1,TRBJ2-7,CASSWDRDGYEQYF,TGCGCCAGCAGCTGGGACAGGGACGGCTACGAGCAGTACTTC